The 28 T cell receptor beta chains reported below all come from one sample, sequenced in a study of T cell repertoires in cytomegalovirus infection. TCRdb called the reads again in MiXCR, with one record for every CDR3 protein. The repertoire holds approximately 400,000 distinct CDR3 sequences, with approximately 30% as singletons. The sequencing input was PBMCs. The origin of the receptors is a human donor in good health (CMV status not recorded). Some clones in this sample may be carry-over from other donors' samples.

This clonotype was detected only a few times. This chain joins TRBV5-4 and TRBJ2-3, with a tentative D call TRBD1 (6 bases). Germline loops: CDR1 SGHNT, CDR2 YYREEE (reference sequence). Between the trimmed V and J ends, which lost 4 bases and 4 bases, there was a span of 13 bases. The CDR3 contains 14 residues. The CDR3 region has the DNA TGTGCCAGCAGCCCCGTGACAGGATCAGATACGCAGTATTTT. It is translated as CASSPVTGSDTQYF.

As for this clonotype: Mismatch with germline at one junction end may stem from a read error. This chain links TRBV6-1 with TRBJ2-1, with TRBD1 identical over 9 bases. This CDR3 comprises 14 residues. CDR1 is MNHNS and CDR2 is SASEGT in the germline V gene. DNA for the CDR3: TGTGCCAGCATAGGGACAGGGAGGTACAAGGAGCAGTTCTTC. This sequence encodes CASIGTGRYKEQFF.

The chain joins TRBV10-3 to TRBJ1-1; 9 bases are shared with TRBD1. The CDR3 runs to 14 residues. Trimming cost V 0 bases and J 11 bases; bases outside gene matches: 7. Germline-derived CDR1 and CDR2 are ENHRY and SYGVKD. The CDR3 DNA reads as TGTGCCATCAGTGAGTCAATGGACAGGGGATTTGCTTTCTTT. Translation: CAISESMDRGFAFF.

The J gene is TRBJ2-3, the V gene TRBV5-4; no clear D. V shed 4 bases and J shed 0 bases, with 9 bases lying between them. CDR1 is SGHNT and CDR2 is YYREEE in the germline V gene (reference sequence). This CDR3 is 14 amino acids long. CDR3 in DNA: TGTGCCAGCAGCCCCCAGACTAGCACAGATACGCAGTATTTT. As protein: CASSPQTSTDTQYF.

This clonotype was detected only a few times. Compared with germline, one end of the junction differs, possibly owing to a read error. CDR3 protein: CASSSPDQPQHF. CDR3 DNA sequence: TGTGCCAGCAGCTCGCCGGATCAGCCCCAGCATTTT. The chain has TRBV5-3 and TRBJ1-5; D gene ambiguous. TRBV5-3 is sorted into the ORF group, with uncertain function. CDR3 length equals 12 residues.

The table lists this clonotype with a few counts. The chain recombines TRBV10-3 with TRBJ1-1, with D maybe TRBD1 (6 bases). V was cut by 3 bases and J by 1 base, with 15 bases left in between. The CDR3 covers 16 residues. Germline V gives CDR1 ENHRY, CDR2 SYGVKD. The CDR3 coding sequence is TGTGCCATCAGTGACGCCCCAGGGGCTGGGAACACTGAAGCTTTCTTT. This encodes CAISDAPGAGNTEAFF.

The V and J genes are TRBV7-2 and TRBJ1-1, with D perhaps matching TRBD1 (5 bases). This CDR3 spans 13 amino acids. Germline V gene lookup returns CDR1 SGHTA and CDR2 FQGNSA. V was shortened by 5 bases and J by 7 bases, with 14 bases between the two germline ends. The CDR3 loop is CASSPQRRGEAFF. The CDR3, as DNA: TGTGCCAGCAGCCCCCAGAGGAGGGGTGAAGCTTTCTTT.

This clonotype has at least ten counts. CDR3 amino acids: CASSPRSRANTGELFF. In DNA form, the CDR3 reads TGTGCCAGCAGCCCACGGAGCCGAGCGAACACCGGGGAGCTGTTTTTT. The chain has TRBV7-2 and TRBJ2-2; D ambiguous. This CDR3 spans 16 amino acids. Germline lookup yields CDR1 SGHTA and CDR2 FQGNSA. V dropped 5 bases and J dropped 0 bases, with 13 bases sitting between them.

This rearrangement joins TRBV10-3 to TRBJ2-3; D remains unclear. Germline values: CDR1 ENHRY, CDR2 SYGVKD. V was clipped by 0 bases and J by 0 bases, with 10 bases between them. This CDR3 is 16 amino acids long. The CDR3 bases are TGTGCCATCAGTGAGTCTCAGTGGGCTAGCACAGATACGCAGTATTTT. Its protein product is CAISESQWASTDTQYF.

The J gene is TRBJ1-5, the V gene TRBV19; 7 nucleotides line up with TRBD1. With 2 bases clipped from V and 5 bases from J, the junction kept 12 bases outside the gene matches. Per the germline V gene, CDR1 is LNHDA and CDR2 is SQIVND (reference sequence). CDR3 size: 17 residues. CDR3 nucleotide sequence: TGTGCCAGTAGTATACGTAGGGGGCACATTTTAGATCAGCCCCAGCATTTT. Its protein is CASSIRRGHILDQPQHF.

This clonotype turned up a few times. The chain joins TRBV7-9 to TRBJ2-7; D call uncertain. The CDR3 runs to 15 residues. CDR1 is SEHNR, CDR2 FQNEAQ, per germline (reference sequence). V was pared by 5 bases and J by 0 bases, with 14 bases between. The CDR3 region is CASSTFLSDSYEQYF. CDR3 nucleotide sequence: TGTGCCAGCAGCACCTTCCTAAGCGACTCCTACGAGCAGTACTTC.

This sequence joins TRBV20-1 and TRBJ1-6; D remains ambiguous. CDR1 is DFQATT and CDR2 is SNEGSKA in the germline V gene (reference sequence). V shed 2 bases and J shed 0 bases, with 8 bases lying between them. This CDR3 comprises 15 residues. The CDR3 loop is CSARSTSSYNSPLHF. The CDR3 DNA reads as TGCAGTGCTAGAAGTACAAGCTCCTATAATTCACCCCTCCACTTT.

Concerning this clonotype itself: This CDR3 fails to terminate in the conserved phenylalanine or tryptophan, so it likely reflects a read error. The CDR3 coding sequence is TGTGCCAGCAGCTCTCGAGCAGGCATGTACCAAGAGACCCAGTACTTA. Protein product: CASSSRAGMYQETQYL. J is TRBJ2-5 and V is TRBV11-1; D gene uncertain. The germline gives CDR1 SGHAT, CDR2 FQDESV (reference sequence). Trimming stripped 4 bases from V and 0 bases from J, with 15 bases between. The CDR3 length is 16 residues.

The chain uses TRBV11-2 and TRBJ2-7; 7 positions agree with TRBD2. Germline CDR1 reads SGHAT; CDR2 reads FQNNGV. Losses at the gene ends were 5 bases for V and 6 bases for J; bases not matched to a gene: 4. There are 12 residues in the CDR3. CDR3 protein: CASSQWGGEQYF. CDR3 bases: TGTGCCAGCAGCCAGTGGGGGGGCGAGCAGTACTTC.

The chain couples TRBV19 to TRBJ1-5, with D perhaps matching TRBD1 (5 bases). Germline V CDR1 and CDR2: LNHDA, SQIVND (reference sequence). This CDR3 region has 13 residues. Trimming removed 3 bases from V and 9 bases from J, with 12 bases in between. This CDR3 is CASSIVGTRPQHF. In nucleotides, the CDR3 is TGTGCCAGTAGTATTGTCGGGACCCGGCCCCAGCATTTT.

The J gene is TRBJ2-2, the V gene TRBV6-5; 10 nucleotides align to TRBD2. The length of the CDR3 is 20 residues. Germline lookup yields CDR1 MNHEY and CDR2 SVGAGI. V gave up 0 bases and J gave up 5 bases; unmatched junction bases: 15. In DNA, the CDR3 is TGTGCCAGCAGTTACTCGAAGACTGGCGGGCTAGCGGGGGAAACCGGGGAGCTGTTTTTT. Its protein product is CASSYSKTGGLAGETGELFF.

The CDR3 protein is CASSPRLSSYEQYF. CDR3 coding DNA: TGCGCCAGCAGCCCCCGCCTGAGCTCCTACGAGCAGTACTTC. This chain joins TRBV5-1 and TRBJ2-7; D ambiguous. Deletions cut 4 bases from V and 0 bases from J, with 11 bases between. This CDR3 comprises 14 residues. Germline V gives CDR1 SGHRS, CDR2 YFSETQ.

The chain uses TRBV19 and TRBJ1-3; the D gene is possibly TRBD1 (5 bases). The CDR3 spans 16 residues. The germline V gene encodes CDR1 LNHDA and CDR2 SQIVND (reference sequence). The germline V and J ends were trimmed by 3 bases and 0 bases, with 12 bases remaining between them. The CDR3 loop reads CASSIKGPDSGNTIYF. The CDR3 nucleotides are TGTGCCAGTAGTATTAAGGGGCCGGACTCTGGAAACACCATATATTTT.

This chain joins TRBV4-3 and TRBJ2-3, with unresolved D. V lost 0 bases to trimming and J lost 3 bases, with 13 bases between them. The CDR3 has 16 residues. Germline-derived CDR1 and CDR2 are LGHNA and YSLEER. The CDR3 DNA sequence: TGCGCCAGCAGCCAAGATGGGTGGTCATATACAGATACGCAGTATTTT. This encodes CASSQDGWSYTDTQYF.

The rearrangement links TRBV19 to TRBJ2-7, with TRBD2 as a possible D gene (5 bases). The CDR3 loop spans 14 amino acids. From germline, CDR1 is LNHDA and CDR2 SQIVND (reference sequence). V lost 4 bases and J 3 bases, leaving 13 bases between the germline ends. CDR3 sequence reads: CASSNGGVGYEQYF. The CDR3 region has the DNA TGTGCCAGTAGTAACGGAGGAGTGGGCTACGAGCAGTACTTC.

This clonotype was counted ten times or more. The V call is TRBV7-6, the J call TRBJ2-3; D remains ambiguous. Germline V gene data show CDR1 as SGHVS and CDR2 as FNYEAQ. The ends were cut back, 1 base at V and 0 bases at J, with 5 bases in the middle. The CDR3 length is 14 residues. CDR3 DNA: TGTGCCAGCAGCTTAGAGAAGAGCACAGATACGCAGTATTTT. Its protein product is CASSLEKSTDTQYF.

This clonotype has ten or more counts. The chain couples TRBV6-5 to TRBJ1-1; 9 bases are a match to TRBD1. V lost 6 bases, J lost 0 bases, and 2 bases stayed unmatched. The CDR3 totals 14 residues. CDR1 is MNHEY, CDR2 SVGAGI, per germline. The CDR3 spells CASSRDRVNTEAFF. The CDR3 bases are TGTGCCAGCAGCCGGGACAGGGTGAACACTGAAGCTTTCTTT.

The chain links TRBV28 to TRBJ2-1; no firm D call. Germline CDR1 is MDHEN and CDR2 is SYDVKM. The CDR3 extends over 12 amino acids. The V gene lost 6 bases and the J gene lost 4 bases, with 7 bases spanning the gap. CDR3 sequence reads: CASRDNYNEQFF. Here the CDR3 DNA reads TGTGCCAGCAGGGATAATTACAATGAGCAGTTCTTC.

This clonotype was seen only a few times. The CDR3 sequence is CASSLGQEFSGANVLTF. The DNA of the CDR3 is TGTGCCAGCAGCTTGGGACAGGAGTTCTCTGGGGCCAACGTCCTGACTTTC. V is TRBV5-8 and J is TRBJ2-6, with D tentatively TRBD1 (6 bases). In germline, CDR1 is SGHTS, CDR2 YDEGEE. V gave up 0 bases and J gave up 0 bases, with 10 bases separating them. CDR3 size: 17 residues.

This clonotype was counted only a few times. The V and J genes are TRBV7-2 and TRBJ1-3; a possible D gene is TRBD1 (5 bases). The CDR3 contains 16 residues. The germline V gene encodes CDR1 SGHTA and CDR2 FQGNSA. The V end lost 5 bases, the J end lost 4 bases, and 18 bases lay between the germline ends. The CDR3 sequence: CASSIYQGLSGNTIYF. CDR3 DNA: TGTGCCAGCAGCATCTACCAGGGATTATCAGGAAACACCATATATTTT.

The table lists this clonotype with a few counts. The chain recombines TRBV7-8 with TRBJ2-5, with D possibly matching TRBD2 (6 bases). The CDR3 is 15 amino acids. Per the germline V gene, CDR1 is SGHVS and CDR2 is FQNEAQ. V was cut by 0 bases and J by 0 bases, with 8 bases left in between. Here the CDR3 reads CASSLAGRYQETQYF. As DNA, the CDR3 is TGTGCCAGCAGCTTAGCGGGGAGGTACCAAGAGACCCAGTACTTC.

V is TRBV2 and J is TRBJ2-7, with 8 bases matching TRBD2. With V trimmed by 4 bases and J by 2 bases, 4 bases remained unmatched. This CDR3 is built from 14 residues. The germline gives CDR1 SNHLY, CDR2 FYNNEI. The CDR3 region is CASSGGGSTYEQYF. The CDR3 DNA is TGTGCCAGCAGTGGCGGGGGGTCGACCTACGAGCAGTACTTC.

In this sample, this clonotype turned up a few times. The genes are TRBV7-9 and TRBJ1-2; the D is unclear. Trimming shortened V by 5 bases and J by 2 bases, and 9 bases separated the two germline ends. CDR3 length: 13 residues. Germline assignment: CDR1 SEHNR and CDR2 FQNEAQ (reference sequence). The CDR3 DNA reads as TGTGCCAGCAGCCTAACAACAAACTATGGCTACACCTTC. Its translation: CASSLTTNYGYTF.